The entry that follows covers one TCR beta chain sequence. Which antigen it targets is not known. No clone much larger than this one lies a single base away; base qualities are absent. This specimen comes from a study of long-term antiretroviral therapy in people with HIV (dated by TCRdb to between 2020 and 2023). As for the study more broadly: The earliest samples were collected approximately a decade before the 2015 WHO recommendation for immediate ART, a period when ART was typically delayed until CD4 counts fell. This retrospective serial study examined whether starting ART and sustained HIV suppression were associated with changes in the composition and diversity of the TRB repertoire in peripheral blood. From fewer than 35 adults with confirmed HIV infection, the cohort provided 192 cryopreserved PBMC samples, gathered serially across a mean of approximately six years (range 1-12). Of the roughly 30 participants with HIV, approximately ten were female. No cross-contamination during QIAcube processing was seen in test extractions of a monoclonal T-cell line run alongside 30 to 35 polyclonal samples.

The immunoSEQ hsTCRB v3.0 assay was used at survey level resolution to sequence the TRB variable region. TRB sequencing targeted a depth of about 40,000-50,000 T-cell genomes per sample. TRB libraries were pooled and sequenced on an Illumina MiSeq using a v3 150-cycle kit. The study's processing was this. Repertoire analysis was run in R within a reproducible Nextflow workflow that covered QC, data transformation and analysis. LymphoSeq2, an R package for exploring AIRR-Seq data, was used to implement custom analyses. A handful of samples yielding fewer than 5000 total TRB sequences were excluded, leaving approximately 200 analyzed HIV repertoires. Of the roughly 180 retained HIV repertoires, about 59 were collected before and 129 after ART initiation. Repertoires were downsampled to 5000 TRB nucleotide sequences, with summary statistics averaged over 100 downsampling iterations. TRB sequences were retained for analysis only if CDR3 regions of at least seven amino acids were present. Diversity was assessed using a clonality score derived from Shannon entropy and using the Gini coefficient. In repertoire networks, the top 5000 CDR3 amino acid sequences were linked whenever an edit distance of one separated two sequences. For TRB CDR3 amino acid sequences, antigen specificity groups and MHC restriction were predicted with GLIPH2. CDR3 amino acid sequences were matched against VDJdb and McPAS-TCR to flag known CMV, EBV, HIV or tissue antigen associations. Pre-ART, post-ART and control groups were compared with Wilcoxon signed-rank tests and Holm-Bonferroni correction. TCRdb limited this immuneACCESS table to in-frame rearrangements with V and J called. A share of clones is missing; checked studies link under half to unresolved V genes, and the rest is unexplained. That table furnishes V, J and clone size, whereas the DNA furnished D and trimming. A total of 15,000 to 20,000 clones appear in this sample, less than 95% of them only once. The ten largest make up under 5.5% of the sample.

Participants were included only if at least one PBMC sample before ART initiation and at least two post-ART samples were available. Every participant with HIV received treatment in the United States of America. Before DNA extraction, cryopreserved samples containing roughly 0.9-10 million PBMC were thawed and washed. At the time of the earliest PBMC sample, participants with HIV were aged between about 20 and 60 years. Each participant contributed PBMC samples from 1-4 timepoints before ART initiation and 2-8 timepoints after ART initiation, with a median of 7 samples. Serial HIV viral load, CD4+ T-cell count, ART history and demographic data were obtained for every participant. Using a Qiagen kit on a QIAcube, genomic DNA was extracted from unsorted PBMC, with samples processed in batches of 12. What the authors observed across the whole study: Because cell numbers in pre-ART samples were limited, unsorted PBMC were profiled instead of sorted CD4+ and CD8+ T cells. ART initiation was associated with a significant increase in TRB diversity, but diversity stayed significantly below transplant donor controls even after long-term ART. Samples dated from the mid-2000s to the late 2010s, and the ART regimens used may be less effective than current ones. Narrower CDR3 length ranges were observed in HIV repertoires than in controls, and an antigen-experienced repertoire with only a slight naive shift after ART was suggested by the network structure. Inferences about post-ART repertoire changes are limited because no data were available on ART adherence, viral resistance or therapy changes. Owing to limited PBMC availability, only the TCR beta chain was sequenced, without alpha chain pairing. Expanded TRB clones identified before ART initiation dominated the repertoire at all time points, although this dominance fluctuated and declined in many PLHIV after ART.

Its CDR3 holds 15 amino acids, cysteine through phenylalanine. Only the CDR3 DNA is retained, 45 bases long and in frame from the first base. V has 1 base trimmed and J has 5 bases trimmed; junction bases matching no gene number 5. CDR1 and CDR2 are drawn from the germline V gene: SGHVS, FQNEAQ. Sequenced here: unsorted PBMCs, sampled nearly 6.5 years after starting antiretroviral therapy. The sequence derives from a woman aged 45-65 years with HIV. The rearranged segments are TRBV7-8 and TRBJ1-5; 7 of the junction bases match TRBD1. The base sequence is TGTGCCAGCAGCTTAGTACAGGGGATAGATCAGCCCCAGCATTTT. Its protein product is CASSLVQGIDQPQHF.